This is a list of T cell receptor beta chains from one sample in a study of T cell changes during pregnancy in multiple sclerosis. The data were produced by immunoSEQ multiplex PCR, yet TCRdb's version contains in-frame clones alone and is incomplete. The sample carries 60,000 to 65,000 clones, 80% to 95% recorded once. Sequences were derived from peripheral blood, sampled in the second trimester of pregnancy. The source of these receptors is a female donor with multiple sclerosis, enrolled in a pregnancy study. CDR3s include the opening cysteine and the closing phenylalanine or tryptophan. Fields, in order: D gene, J gene, V gene, clone size, CDR3 protein, CDR3 DNA. D genes are given only for firm matches. Rows may omit the clone size; those that give it use once, few, many or a size class.

>.|TRBJ1-5|TRBV11-2|once
CASSLAGSNQPQHF
TGTGCCAGCAGCTTAGCGGGATCTAATCAGCCCCAGCATTTT
>TRBD1|TRBJ2-3|TRBV19|.
CASSIWDSFELADTQYF
TGTGCCAGTAGTATTTGGGACAGTTTTGAGCTTGCAGATACGCAGTATTTT
>TRBD2|TRBJ2-1|TRBV10-3|.
CAISESAGSLRSYNEQFF
TGTGCCATCAGTGAGTCAGCGGGGAGCCTGAGGTCCTACAATGAGCAGTTCTTC
>.|TRBJ2-7|TRBV9|.
CASSAGLGNYEQYF
TGTGCCAGCAGCGCGGGACTGGGAAACTACGAGCAGTACTTC
>.|TRBJ1-5|TRBV23-1|.
CASRFAGPQHF
TGCGCCAGCCGGTTCGCGGGGCCCCAGCATTTT
>.|TRBJ1-3|TRBV2|.
CASSDLLGRRGGNTIYF
TGTGCCAGCAGTGATCTCTTAGGTAGAAGGGGCGGAAACACCATATATTTT
>.|TRBJ1-1|TRBV6-6|.
CASSRDRQSMNTEAFF
TGTGCCAGCAGTAGGGATCGACAGTCAATGAACACTGAAGCTTTCTTT
>.|TRBJ1-2|TRBV20-1|few
CSATGEGYTF
TGCAGTGCTACGGGGGAAGGCTACACCTTC
>.|TRBJ1-5|TRBV6-5|.
CASSRGGADQPQHF
TGTGCCAGCAGTCGCGGGGGGGCTGATCAGCCCCAGCATTTT
>.|TRBJ2-7|TRBV11-2|few
CASSSLIYEQYF
TGTGCCAGCAGCTCGCTAATCTACGAGCAGTACTTC
>.|TRBJ1-5|TRBV28|.
CASNIQGLRNQPQHF
TGTGCCAGCAATATTCAGGGGTTACGTAATCAGCCCCAGCATTTT